The TCR beta chain under discussion was sequenced for a study of CD8 T cells in ankylosing spondylitis. TCRdb re-analysed the 5' RACE reads in MiXCR, keeping a single row per CDR3 protein. The data contain roughly 280,000 distinct CDR3 sequences, around 20% of them seen just once; the ten biggest clones take up about 8.2%. To note about this clonotype: Its antigen remains unidentified. A junction boundary mismatches the germline segment, possibly from a read error.

Study-wide results and caveats: Characteristic of ankylosing spondylitis blood, it appeared, was a TCR beta motif comprising roughly 8 highly homologous variants.

Germline values: CDR1 SEHNR, CDR2 FQNEAQ (reference sequence). The CDR3 loop spans 14 amino acids. Specimen: blood, either unsorted or a sorted T cell fraction (not recorded which). This receptor was obtained from a male donor with ankylosing spondylitis or in good health (not recorded which). The genes are TRBV7-9 and TRBJ1-1; a weak D match, TRBD1 (6 bases). CDR3 nucleotide sequence: TGTGCCAGCAGCTTAGCACAGGGCGGCACTGAAGTTTTCTTT. Translation: CASSLAQGGTEVFF.